The entry below gives a single T cell receptor beta chain sequence along with its context. The data stem from a study of control samples from healthy donors and cancer patients. Assay used: immunoSEQ multiplex PCR; TCRdb lists only in-frame clones, some missing. Of 150,000 to 200,000 clones detected, around 90% appear once; the ten largest clones hold around 1.6%. Germline assignment: CDR1 LGHNA and CDR2 YNFKEQ. Trimming shortened V by 0 bases and J by 1 base, and 6 bases separated the two germline ends. The CDR3 contains 14 residues. The J gene is TRBJ1-2, the V gene TRBV4-2; D unresolved. This sequence was found in a man aged 18 to 30 in good health. Source material: blood. DNA of the CDR3: TGTGCCAGCAGCCAAGAGGGTGGTAACTATGGCTACACCTTC. Translating it yields CASSQEGGNYGYTF.